The 10 T cell receptor beta chains presented below share a single source sample, sequenced in a study of blood T cell repertoires in COVID-19. The table came from immunoSEQ multiplex PCR; TCRdb's copy has only in-frame clones and leaves some out. Of more than 150,000 clones listed, 80% to 90% were seen once; the top ten hold roughly 8%. The sequenced sample consisted of peripheral blood. Every receptor here comes from a man in his 60s with acute or convalescent COVID-19.

The V call is TRBV28, the J call TRBJ1-1; D not resolved. The germline CDR1 and CDR2 sequences are MDHEN and SYDVKM. V was trimmed by 10 bases and J by 11 bases, leaving 20 bases between them. The CDR3 is 12 amino acids. The CDR3 spells CATTKSEGYAFF. The CDR3 DNA is TGTGCCACCACCAAATCGGAGGGTTACGCTTTCTTT. Complete variable domain (other parts from reference TRBV28 and TRBJ1-1): DVKVTQSSRYLVKRTGEKVFLECVQDMDHENMFWYRQDPGLGLRLIYFSYDVKMKEKGDIPEGYSVSREKKERFSLILESASTNQTSMYLCATTKSEGYAFFGQGTRLTVV.

The chain couples TRBV28 to TRBJ1-5, with 11 bases lining up with TRBD1. The CDR3 runs 13 residues. V shed 8 bases and J 6 bases; nucleotides not matched to a gene: 3. Germline V lookup: CDR1 MDHEN, CDR2 SYDVKM. DNA of the CDR3: TGTGCCAGCCGGACAGGGGGCAGTCAGCCCCAGCATTTT. Protein: CASRTGGSQPQHF.

The J gene is TRBJ1-5, the V gene TRBV5-1; TRBD1 might be the D (6 bases). CDR3 length equals 14 residues. V gave up 4 bases and J gave up 7 bases, with 15 bases separating them. In germline, CDR1 is SGHRS, CDR2 YFSETQ. The CDR3 DNA reads as TGCGCCAGCAGCCCTCAGGGGACGGGACAGCCCCAGCATTTT. Its protein is CASSPQGTGQPQHF.

The V call is TRBV27, the J call TRBJ1-1; a possible D gene is TRBD1 (5 bases). This CDR3 has 14 amino acids. Germline V gene data show CDR1 as MNHEY and CDR2 as SMNVEV (reference sequence). Trimming shortened V by 6 bases and J by 2 bases, and 13 bases separated the two germline ends. The CDR3 nucleotides read TGTGCCAGCAGGCCGGGACTCGCTAACACTGAAGCTTTCTTT. It translates to CASRPGLANTEAFF.

The gene calls are TRBV9 and TRBJ2-3, with D perhaps TRBD1 (5 bases). This CDR3 comprises 14 residues. The germline V gene has CDR1 SGDLS and CDR2 YYNGEE. Trimming pared 0 bases from V and 4 bases from J, leaving 9 bases between. In DNA, the CDR3 is TGTGCCAGCAGCGTAGGGACAAGCTCAGATACGCAGTATTTT. It yields the protein CASSVGTSSDTQYF. Combining the CDR3 with reference TRBV9 and TRBJ2-3 gives the whole variable domain DSGVTQTPKHLITATGQRVTLRCSPRSGDLSVYWYQQSLDQGLQFLIQYYNGEERAKGNILERFSAQQFPDLHSELNLSSLELGDSALYFCASSVGTSSDTQYFGPGTRLTVL.

The gene calls are TRBV28 and TRBJ1-1, with D possibly TRBD1 on 6 matching bases. Between the trimmed V and J ends, which lost 6 bases and 7 bases, there was a span of 12 bases. Germline assignment: CDR1 MDHEN and CDR2 SYDVKM. The CDR3 runs to 12 residues. CDR3: CASSSGEGEAFF. CDR3 sequence (DNA): TGTGCCAGCAGCTCAGGGGAGGGTGAAGCTTTCTTT.

This clone was seen once. V usage is TRBV18 and J usage is TRBJ1-2, with D possibly matching TRBD1 (6 bases). The V end lost 2 bases, the J end lost 8 bases, and 12 bases lay between the germline ends. Germline V gene sequence: CDR1 KGHSH, CDR2 LQKENI. The CDR3 runs to 13 residues. CDR3 nucleotides: TGTGCCAGCTCACCATGGGGGGGGCTCGGCTACACCTTC. Translating it yields CASSPWGGLGYTF. Based on the CDR3 plus reference TRBV18 and TRBJ1-2, the full variable domain is NAGVMQNPRHLVRRRGQEARLRCSPMKGHSHVYWYRQLPEEGLKFMVYLQKENIIDESGMPKERFSAEFPKEGPSILRIQQVVRGDSAAYFCASSPWGGLGYTFGSGTRLTVV.

This sequence joins TRBV6-6 and TRBJ2-4; D is ambiguous. The germline CDR1 and CDR2 sequences are MNHNY and SVGAGI (reference sequence). This CDR3 contains 16 residues. Trimming shortened V by 5 bases and J by 0 bases, and 14 bases separated the two germline ends. The CDR3 protein is CASSPTHPGAKNIQYF. The CDR3 coding sequence is TGTGCCAGCAGTCCGACACACCCTGGAGCCAAAAACATTCAGTACTTC.

The V and J genes are TRBV6-5 and TRBJ2-1; TRBD2 agrees at 10 bases. Germline CDR1 is MNHEY and CDR2 is SVGAGI. The junction had 3 bases not matched to a gene; V was cut back by 5 bases and J by 2 bases. The CDR3 has 15 amino acids. The chain's CDR3 is CASSLAGEAYNEQFF. As DNA, the CDR3 is TGTGCCAGCAGTCTAGCGGGAGAAGCCTACAATGAGCAGTTCTTC.

V gene TRBV9 combines with J gene TRBJ2-7; 10 bases are shared with TRBD2. Germline V CDR1 and CDR2: SGDLS, YYNGEE. V shed 3 bases, J shed 2 bases, and the junction held 5 bases outside the gene matches. The CDR3 runs to 15 residues. CDR3 coding DNA: TGTGCCAGCAGCGCGGGTAGCGGGGGGCCCTACGAGCAGTACTTC. Its translation is CASSAGSGGPYEQYF.